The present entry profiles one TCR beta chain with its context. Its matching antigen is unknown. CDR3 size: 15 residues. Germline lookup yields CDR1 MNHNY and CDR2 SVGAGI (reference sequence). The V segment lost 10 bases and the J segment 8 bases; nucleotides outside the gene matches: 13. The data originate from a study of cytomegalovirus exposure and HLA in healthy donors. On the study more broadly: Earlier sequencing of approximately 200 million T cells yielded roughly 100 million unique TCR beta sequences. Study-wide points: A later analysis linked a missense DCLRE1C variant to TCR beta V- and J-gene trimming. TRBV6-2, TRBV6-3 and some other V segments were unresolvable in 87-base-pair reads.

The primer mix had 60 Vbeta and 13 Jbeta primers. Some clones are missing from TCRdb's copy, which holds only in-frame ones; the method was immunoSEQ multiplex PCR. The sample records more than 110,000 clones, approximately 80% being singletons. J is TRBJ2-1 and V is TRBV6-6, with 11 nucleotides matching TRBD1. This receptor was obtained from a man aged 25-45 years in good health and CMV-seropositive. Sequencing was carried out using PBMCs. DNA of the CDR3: TGTGCCACCCACCTGAGGACAGGGGGCTTGGATGAGCAGTTCTTC. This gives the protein CATHLRTGGLDEQFF.